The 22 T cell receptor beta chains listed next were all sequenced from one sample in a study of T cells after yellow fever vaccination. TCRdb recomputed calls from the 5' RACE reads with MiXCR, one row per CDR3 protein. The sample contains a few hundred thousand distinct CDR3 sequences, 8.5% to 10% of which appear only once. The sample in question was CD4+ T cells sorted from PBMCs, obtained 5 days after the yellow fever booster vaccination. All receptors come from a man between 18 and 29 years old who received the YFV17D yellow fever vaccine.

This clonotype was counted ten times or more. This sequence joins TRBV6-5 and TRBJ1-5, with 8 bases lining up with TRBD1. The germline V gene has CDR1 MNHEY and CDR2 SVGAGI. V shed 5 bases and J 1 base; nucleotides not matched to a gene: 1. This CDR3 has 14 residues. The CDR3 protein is CASSRTGSNQPQHF. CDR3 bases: TGTGCCAGCAGTCGGACAGGGAGCAATCAGCCCCAGCATTTT.

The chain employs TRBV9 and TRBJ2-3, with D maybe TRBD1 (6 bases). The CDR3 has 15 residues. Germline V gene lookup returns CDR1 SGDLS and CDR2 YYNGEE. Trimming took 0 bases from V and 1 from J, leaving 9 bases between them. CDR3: CASSVEQGRTDTQYF. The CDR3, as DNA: TGTGCCAGCAGCGTAGAACAGGGCCGCACAGATACGCAGTATTTT.

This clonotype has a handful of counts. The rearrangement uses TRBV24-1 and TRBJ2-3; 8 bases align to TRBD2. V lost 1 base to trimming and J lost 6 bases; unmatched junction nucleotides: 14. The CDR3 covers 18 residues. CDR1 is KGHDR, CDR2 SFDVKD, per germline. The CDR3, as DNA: TGTGCCACCAGTGATTTCACGGCGGGGGGATCAGCCTCGGATACGCAGTATTTT. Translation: CATSDFTAGGSASDTQYF.

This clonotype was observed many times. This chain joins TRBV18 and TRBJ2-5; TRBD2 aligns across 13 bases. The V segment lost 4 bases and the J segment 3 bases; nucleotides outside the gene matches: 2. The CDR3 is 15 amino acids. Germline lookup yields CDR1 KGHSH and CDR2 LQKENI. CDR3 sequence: CASSLGLAGEETQYF. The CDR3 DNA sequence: TGTGCCAGCTCACTCGGACTAGCGGGGGAAGAGACCCAGTACTTC.

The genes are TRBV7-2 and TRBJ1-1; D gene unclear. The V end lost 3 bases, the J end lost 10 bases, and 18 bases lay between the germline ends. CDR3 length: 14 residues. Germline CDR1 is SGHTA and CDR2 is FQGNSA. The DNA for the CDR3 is TGTGCCAGCAGCTTTGGTGACCGCGGACGGGTAGCTTTCTTT. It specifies CASSFGDRGRVAFF.

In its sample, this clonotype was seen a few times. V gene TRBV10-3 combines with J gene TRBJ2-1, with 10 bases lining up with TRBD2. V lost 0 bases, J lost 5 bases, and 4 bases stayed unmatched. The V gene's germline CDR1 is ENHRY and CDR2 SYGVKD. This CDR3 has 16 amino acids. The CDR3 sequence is CAISESAGGANNEQFF. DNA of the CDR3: TGTGCCATCAGTGAGTCAGCGGGGGGGGCTAACAATGAGCAGTTCTTC.

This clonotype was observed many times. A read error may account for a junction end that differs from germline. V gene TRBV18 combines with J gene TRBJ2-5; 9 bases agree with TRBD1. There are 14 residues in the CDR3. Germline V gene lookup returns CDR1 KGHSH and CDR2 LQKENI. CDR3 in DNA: TGCGCCAGCAGCCCCGGGACAGGGAGAGAGACCCAGTACTTC. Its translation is CASSPGTGRETQYF.

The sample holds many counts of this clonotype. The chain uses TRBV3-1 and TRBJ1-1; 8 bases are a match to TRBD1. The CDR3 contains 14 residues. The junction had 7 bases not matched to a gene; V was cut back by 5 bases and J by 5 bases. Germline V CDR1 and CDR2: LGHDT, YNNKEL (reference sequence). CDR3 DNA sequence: TGTGCCAGCAGCTCAGGGGGCGCGAATACTGAAGCTTTCTTT. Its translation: CASSSGGANTEAFF.

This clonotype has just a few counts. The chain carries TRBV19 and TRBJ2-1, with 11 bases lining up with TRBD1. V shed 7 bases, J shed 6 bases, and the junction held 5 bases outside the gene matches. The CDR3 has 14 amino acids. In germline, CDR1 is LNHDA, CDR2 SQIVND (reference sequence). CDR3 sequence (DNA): TGTGCCAGTACCTGGGACAGGGGGTCCAATGAGCAGTTCTTC. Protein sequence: CASTWDRGSNEQFF.

The CDR3 spells CASSLDSVADTQYF. The CDR3 region has the DNA TGTGCCAGCAGCTTAGATAGCGTAGCAGATACGCAGTATTTT. The chain has TRBV7-8 and TRBJ2-3, with a tentative D call TRBD2 (5 bases). The CDR3 length is 14 residues. V lost 1 base and J lost 4, with 9 bases in between. The germline V gene has CDR1 SGHVS and CDR2 FQNEAQ.

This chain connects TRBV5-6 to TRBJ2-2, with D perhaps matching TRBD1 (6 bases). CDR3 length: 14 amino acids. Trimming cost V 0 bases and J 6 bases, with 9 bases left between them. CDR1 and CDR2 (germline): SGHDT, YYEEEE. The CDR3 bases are TGTGCCAGCAGCTTGGCGTGGGGGCCCGGGGAGCTGTTTTTT. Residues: CASSLAWGPGELFF.

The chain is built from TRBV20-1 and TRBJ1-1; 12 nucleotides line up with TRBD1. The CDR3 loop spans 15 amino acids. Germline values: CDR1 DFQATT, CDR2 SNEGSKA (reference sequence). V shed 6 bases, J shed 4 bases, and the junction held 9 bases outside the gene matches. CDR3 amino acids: CSARDRGLRSTEAFF. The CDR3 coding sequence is TGCAGTGCAAGGGACAGGGGGCTTCGGAGCACTGAAGCTTTCTTT.

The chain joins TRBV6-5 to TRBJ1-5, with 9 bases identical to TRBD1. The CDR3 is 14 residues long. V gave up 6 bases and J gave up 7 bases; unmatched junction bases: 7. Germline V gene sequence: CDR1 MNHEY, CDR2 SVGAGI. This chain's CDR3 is CASRGQGSGQPQHF. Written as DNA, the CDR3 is TGTGCCAGCAGGGGACAGGGTTCCGGCCAGCCCCAGCATTTT.

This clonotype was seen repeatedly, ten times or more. As DNA, the CDR3 is TGTGCCAGCAGCCGACTAGCACGGGAGACCCAGTACTTC. Protein: CASSRLARETQYF. The chain couples TRBV7-3 to TRBJ2-5, with 7 bases identical to TRBD2. Per germline, CDR1 SGHTA and CDR2 FQGTGA. CDR3 length: 13 residues. The V gene end was trimmed by 5 bases and the J gene end by 5 bases; junction bases not matched to a gene: 5.

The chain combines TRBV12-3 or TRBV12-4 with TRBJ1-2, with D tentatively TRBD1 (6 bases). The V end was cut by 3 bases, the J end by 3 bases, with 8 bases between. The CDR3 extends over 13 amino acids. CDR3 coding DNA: TGTGCCAGCAGTTTTCAGGGGCACTATGGCTACACCTTC. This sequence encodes CASSFQGHYGYTF.

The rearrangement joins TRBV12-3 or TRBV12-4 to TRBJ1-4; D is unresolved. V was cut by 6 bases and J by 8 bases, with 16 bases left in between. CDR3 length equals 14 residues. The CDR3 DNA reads TGTGCCAGCAGCCTAACCATTATCGCCGAAAAACTGTTTTTT. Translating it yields CASSLTIIAEKLFF.

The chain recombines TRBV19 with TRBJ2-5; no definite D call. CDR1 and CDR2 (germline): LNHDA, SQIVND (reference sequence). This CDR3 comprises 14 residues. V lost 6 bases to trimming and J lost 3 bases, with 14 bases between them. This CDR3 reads CASSHRGREETQYF. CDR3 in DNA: TGTGCCAGTAGCCATAGAGGACGGGAAGAGACCCAGTACTTC.

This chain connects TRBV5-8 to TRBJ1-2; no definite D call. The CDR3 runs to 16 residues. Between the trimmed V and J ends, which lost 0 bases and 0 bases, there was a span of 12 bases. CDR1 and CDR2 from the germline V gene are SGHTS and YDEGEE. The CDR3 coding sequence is TGTGCCAGCAGCTTGGCCCAATACAGAACTAACTATGGCTACACCTTC. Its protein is CASSLAQYRTNYGYTF.

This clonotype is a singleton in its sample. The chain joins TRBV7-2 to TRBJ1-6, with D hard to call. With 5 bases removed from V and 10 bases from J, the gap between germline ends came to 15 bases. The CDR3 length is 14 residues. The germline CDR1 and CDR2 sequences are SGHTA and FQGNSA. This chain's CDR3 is CASSKIAAGSPLHF. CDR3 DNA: TGTGCCAGCAGCAAGATTGCGGCTGGCTCACCCCTCCACTTT.

DNA of the CDR3: TGCGCCAGCAGCGAGACAGTAGCCAAAAACATTCAGTACTTC. Residues: CASSETVAKNIQYF. This chain links TRBV10-1 with TRBJ2-4; maybe TRBD1 (5 bases). There are 14 residues in the CDR3. V lost 6 bases and J lost 0, with 9 bases in between. Germline V lookup: CDR1 WNHNN, CDR2 SYGVQD (reference sequence).

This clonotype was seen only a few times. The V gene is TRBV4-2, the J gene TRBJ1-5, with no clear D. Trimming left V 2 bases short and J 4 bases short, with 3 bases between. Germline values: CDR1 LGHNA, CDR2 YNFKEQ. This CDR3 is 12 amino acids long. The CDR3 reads CASSQPNQPQHF. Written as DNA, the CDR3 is TGTGCCAGCAGCCAACCGAATCAGCCCCAGCATTTT.

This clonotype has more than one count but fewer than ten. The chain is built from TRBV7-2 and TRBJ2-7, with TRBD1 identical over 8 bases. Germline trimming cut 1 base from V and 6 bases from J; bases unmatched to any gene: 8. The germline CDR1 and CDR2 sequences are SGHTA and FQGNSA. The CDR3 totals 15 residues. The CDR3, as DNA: TGTGCCAGCAGCTTAGTCGACAGGGGCAGTACCGAGCAGTACTTC. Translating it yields CASSLVDRGSTEQYF.